A selection of T cell receptor beta chains follows, all from one sample in a study of T cells after yellow fever vaccination. TCRdb used MiXCR to reprocess the 5' RACE reads, holding one entry per CDR3 protein. This sample has 300,000 to 350,000 distinct CDR3 sequences, with approximately 12% found just once. The sequenced sample was CD4+ T cells sorted from PBMCs, obtained 45 days after the yellow fever booster vaccination. The receptors stem from a man aged 18 to 29 who received the YFV17D yellow fever vaccine. Both conserved end residues are part of each CDR3. The D gene is left open where the match is weak. Rows give clone size only sometimes, using once, few, many, or a class for an expanded clone.

D gene	V gene	J gene	clone size	CDR3 DNA	CDR3 protein
TRBD2	TRBV10-3	TRBJ2-3	few	TGTGCCATCCACACTAGCGGGGGGGCCCTAGATACGCAGTATTTT	CAIHTSGGALDTQYF
NA	TRBV18	TRBJ2-6	NA	TGTGCCAGCTCACCATACCCGGAGGGGAGCGCTCTCTCTGGGGCCAACGTCCTGACTTTC	CASSPYPEGSALSGANVLTF
NA	TRBV6-2/TRBV6-3	TRBJ1-2	NA	TGTGCCAGCAGTTTTTCCTACAGGGAAGACGGCTACACCTTC	CASSFSYREDGYTF
NA	TRBV18	TRBJ1-4	NA	TGTGCCAGCTCACCCTCGGGGGGCGCAACTAATGAAAAACTGTTTTTT	CASSPSGGATNEKLFF
TRBD1	TRBV6-2/TRBV6-3	TRBJ1-2	NA	TGTGCCAGCAGTAAGACTCGGACAGGGAATGGCTACACCTTC	CASSKTRTGNGYTF
NA	TRBV12-3/TRBV12-4	TRBJ2-3	few	TGTGCCAGCAGCCCCGGGGCGGGTACGCAGTATTTT	CASSPGAGTQYF
TRBD1	TRBV27	TRBJ1-6	many	TGTGCCAGCAGTTGGGACAGGGGGCGTAATTCACCCCTCCACTTT	CASSWDRGRNSPLHF
NA	TRBV7-9	TRBJ2-3	many	TGTGCCAGCAGCCCGACGTACCTGGACGATTGGAGAGATACGCAGTATTTT	CASSPTYLDDWRDTQYF
TRBD2	TRBV12-3/TRBV12-4	TRBJ2-1	NA	TGTGCCAGCAGTTCCCTCCTCGGGACTAGCGGATACAATGAGCAGTTCTTC	CASSSLLGTSGYNEQFF
TRBD1	TRBV4-3	TRBJ2-6	few	TGCGCCAGCAGCCACGACAGGGGGCTAGGGGCCAACGTCCTGACTTTC	CASSHDRGLGANVLTF
NA	TRBV3-1	TRBJ2-1	NA	TGTGCCAGCAGCCGACGGGACTCCAATGAGCAGTTCTTC	CASSRRDSNEQFF
TRBD2	TRBV29-1	TRBJ2-1	few	TGCAGCGGTGAACGGGGGGGCAGCTCCTACAATGAGCAGTTCTTC	CSGERGGSSYNEQFF
TRBD2	TRBV6-6	TRBJ2-3	few	TGTGCCAGCAGTCTATACGCGGTGGGGGGGAACACAGATACGCAGTATTTT	CASSLYAVGGNTDTQYF
NA	TRBV20-1	TRBJ1-6	few	TGCAGTGCTAGAGATATGGACAGTCGCCCAACACCCCTCCACTTT	CSARDMDSRPTPLHF
TRBD1	TRBV11-1	TRBJ2-1	NA	TGTGCCAGCAGCTTAGATACCAGGGGGATCGGGGATGAGCAGTTCTTC	CASSLDTRGIGDEQFF
TRBD2	TRBV14	TRBJ2-3	few	TGTGCCAGCAGCCAAGGGGTAGCGGGGGACACAGATACGCAGTATTTT	CASSQGVAGDTDTQYF
TRBD1	TRBV7-2	TRBJ2-5	NA	TGTGCCAGCAGCGCCACAGGGGAGAGAGAGACCCAGTACTTC	CASSATGERETQYF
TRBD1	TRBV7-8	TRBJ2-2	few	TGTGCCAGCAGCGAAGGGACAGCCGGGGAGCTGTTTTTT	CASSEGTAGELFF
NA	TRBV15	TRBJ2-5	many	TGTGCCACCAGCAGAGATCCGGGCCAACAAGAGACCCAGTACTTC	CATSRDPGQQETQYF
NA	TRBV30	TRBJ1-2	NA	TGTGCCTGGAGCAGACAGGTCAACGGCTACACCTTC	CAWSRQVNGYTF
NA	TRBV29-1	TRBJ2-7	few	TGCAGCGTTGCTCCGGACAGCTACTACGAGCAGTACTTC	CSVAPDSYYEQYF
NA	TRBV12-3/TRBV12-4	TRBJ2-5	few	TGTGCCAGCAGAAACAGGGCCCAAGAGACCCAGTACTTC	CASRNRAQETQYF
TRBD2	TRBV2	TRBJ2-5	few	TGTGCCAGCAGTGCGGGGGGAGCACAAGAGACCCAGTACTTC	CASSAGGAQETQYF
TRBD1	TRBV5-4	TRBJ1-2	many	TGTGCCAGCAGCTGGCCGGGACAGGGGGCGCATGGCTACACCTTC	CASSWPGQGAHGYTF
TRBD2	TRBV20-1	TRBJ2-1	NA	TGCAGTGCTAGAGTACCTAGCGGGGACGACGGGGAGCAGTTCTTC	CSARVPSGDDGEQFF
NA	TRBV5-1	TRBJ1-1	many	TGTGCCAGCAGCTTGACAGAGAACACTGAAGCTTTCTTT	CASSLTENTEAFF
NA	TRBV12-3/TRBV12-4	TRBJ1-3	few	TGTGCCAGCAGGATCCGACGGAACTCTGGAAACACCATATATTTT	CASRIRRNSGNTIYF
TRBD2	TRBV6-2/TRBV6-3	TRBJ2-1	NA	TGTGCCAGCAGTCAGAGGGAGCGGGGGTTCCCTCGGTATGAGCAGTTCTTC	CASSQRERGFPRYEQFF
TRBD1	TRBV5-1	TRBJ1-2	many	TGCGCCAGCAGCGGACAGGGGGACGGCTACACCTTC	CASSGQGDGYTF
TRBD2	TRBV20-1	TRBJ2-3	once	TGCAGTGCCGCAGCGGGGGGTCGCACAGATACGCAGTATTTT	CSAAAGGRTDTQYF
NA	TRBV5-1	TRBJ2-3	few	TGCGCCAGCAGCTTTACAGGGAAGAGCACAGATACGCAGTATTTT	CASSFTGKSTDTQYF